This T cell receptor beta chain was documented in a study of blood T cell repertoires in COVID-19. Study summary: PBMCs, B-cell-depleted T cells, or T cells were the source of the cDNA or gDNA that made up the material.

The CDR3 contains 15 residues. The germline CDR1 and CDR2 sequences are SQVTM and ANQGSEA. Between the trimmed V and J ends, which lost 5 bases and 1 base, there was a span of 17 bases. Using immunoSEQ multiplex PCR, the repertoire was profiled, and TCRdb retains in-frame clones only, with some absent. The table has roughly 48,000 clones, around four fifths seen once; the top ten hold about 7%. V gene TRBV29-1 combines with J gene TRBJ1-1; maybe TRBD1 (6 bases). The sequence derives from a middle-aged man with acute or convalescent COVID-19. Specimen: peripheral blood. The CDR3, as DNA: TGCAGCGTTATTAGGGGGAGAGGAGGGAACACTGAAGCTTTCTTT. This encodes CSVIRGRGGNTEAFF.